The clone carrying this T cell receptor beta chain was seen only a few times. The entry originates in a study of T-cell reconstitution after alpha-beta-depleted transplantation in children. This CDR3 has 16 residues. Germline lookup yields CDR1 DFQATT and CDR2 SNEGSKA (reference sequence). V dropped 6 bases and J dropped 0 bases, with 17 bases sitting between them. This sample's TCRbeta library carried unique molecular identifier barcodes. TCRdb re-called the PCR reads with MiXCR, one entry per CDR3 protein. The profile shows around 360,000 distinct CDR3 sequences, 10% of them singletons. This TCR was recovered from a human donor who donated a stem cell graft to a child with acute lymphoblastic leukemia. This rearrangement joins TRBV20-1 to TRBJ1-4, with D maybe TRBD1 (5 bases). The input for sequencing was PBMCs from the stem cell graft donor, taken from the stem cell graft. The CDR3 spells CSAQHRSDTTNEKLFF. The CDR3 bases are TGCAGTGCGCAACACAGGAGCGATACAACTAATGAAAAACTGTTTTTT.